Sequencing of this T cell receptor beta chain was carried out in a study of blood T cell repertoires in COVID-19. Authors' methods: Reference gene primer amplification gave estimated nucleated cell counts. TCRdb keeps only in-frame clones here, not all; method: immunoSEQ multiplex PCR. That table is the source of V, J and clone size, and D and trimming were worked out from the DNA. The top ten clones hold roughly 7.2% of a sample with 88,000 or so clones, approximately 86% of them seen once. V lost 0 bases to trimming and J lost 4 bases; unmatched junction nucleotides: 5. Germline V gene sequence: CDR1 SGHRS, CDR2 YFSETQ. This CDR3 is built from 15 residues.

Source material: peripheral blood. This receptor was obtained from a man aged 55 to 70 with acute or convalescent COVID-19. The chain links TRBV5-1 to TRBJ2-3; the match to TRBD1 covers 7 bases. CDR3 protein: CASSLGNRGPDTQYF. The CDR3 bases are TGCGCCAGCAGCTTGGGGAACAGGGGTCCAGATACGCAGTATTTT.